This is a list of T cell receptor beta chains from one sample in a study of blood T cell repertoires in COVID-19. The data were produced by immunoSEQ multiplex PCR, yet TCRdb's version contains in-frame clones alone and is incomplete. The table includes 200,000 to 300,000 clones, around nine tenths detected once. Specimen: peripheral blood. The receptors derive from a woman in her seventies with active or convalescent COVID-19. Both conserved end residues are part of each CDR3. A D gene is named only where the DNA matches it firmly. Size is omitted from some rows. Given values are once, few, many or a class for expanded clones.

>TRBJ1-1|TRBV11-3|TRBD1|few
CASSSHRGEAFF
TGTGCCAGCAGCTCGCACAGGGGTGAAGCTTTCTTT
>TRBJ2-3|TRBV7-3|NA|NA
CASSLRVQGTDTQYF
TGTGCCAGCAGCTTAAGGGTCCAGGGGACAGATACGCAGTATTTT
>TRBJ1-2|TRBV18|NA|NA
CASSPPDSNYGYTF
TGTGCCAGCTCACCGCCAGACAGCAACTATGGCTACACCTTC
>TRBJ2-7|TRBV27|TRBD2|NA
CASGFQGAGEYEQYF
TGTGCCAGCGGATTCCAAGGGGCGGGGGAGTACGAGCAGTACTTC
>TRBJ2-3|TRBV11-2|NA|NA
CASSWGGEQYF
TGTGCCAGCAGCTGGGGAGGAGAGCAGTATTTT
>TRBJ1-1|TRBV2|NA|NA
CASSGVAGEAFF
TGTGCCAGCAGTGGGGTTGCAGGGGAAGCTTTCTTT
>TRBJ2-5|TRBV3-1/TRBV3-2|TRBD2|NA
CASSQDRVGGATQYF
TGTGCCAGCAGCCAAGATAGGGTCGGGGGGGCGACCCAGTACTTC
>TRBJ1-1|TRBV5-6|NA|NA
CASIPGGWGTEAFF
TGTGCCAGCATCCCGGGAGGTTGGGGCACTGAAGCTTTCTTT
>TRBJ1-1|TRBV9|TRBD1|NA
CASSAVRGQNTEAFF
TGTGCCAGCAGCGCCGTCAGGGGGCAGAACACTGAAGCTTTCTTT
>TRBJ1-3|TRBV5-1|NA|NA
CASSLAGNSGNTIYF
TGCGCCAGCAGCTTGGCCGGGAACTCTGGAAACACCATATATTTT
>TRBJ2-5|TRBV4-1|NA|once
CASSQGKRSGRTQETQYF
TGCGCCAGCAGCCAAGGCAAGAGGAGCGGGCGTACACAAGAGACCCAGTACTTC
>TRBJ1-6|TRBV27|NA|NA
CASSLLGGIGSPLHF
TGTGCCAGCAGTTTATTGGGGGGGATAGGGTCACCCCTCCACTTT
>TRBJ1-5|TRBV29-1|TRBD1|NA
CSFAGGVNQPQHF
TGCAGCTTTGCAGGGGGCGTCAATCAGCCCCAGCATTTT
>TRBJ1-3|TRBV6-5|TRBD1|NA
CASSSGGTNTIYF
TGTGCCAGCAGTTCAGGGGGAACGAACACCATATATTTT
>TRBJ1-5|TRBV9|NA|NA
CASSVGAGAVNQPQHF
TGTGCCAGCAGCGTAGGGGCAGGTGCCGTCAATCAGCCCCAGCATTTT
>TRBJ2-5|TRBV7-2|NA|once
CASSKRQRQETQYF
TGTGCCAGCAGCAAAAGACAGAGGCAAGAGACCCAGTACTTC
>TRBJ1-5|TRBV19|TRBD1|NA
CASSMTGSRQPQHF
TGTGCCAGTAGTATGACAGGGTCACGTCAGCCCCAGCATTTT
>TRBJ2-3|TRBV25-1|NA|NA
CASSGLDTQYF
TGTGCCAGCAGTGGACTAGATACGCAGTATTTT
>TRBJ1-5|TRBV6-4|NA|NA
CASADDGRVWVNQPQHF
TGTGCCAGCGCCGATGACGGCAGGGTGTGGGTCAATCAGCCCCAGCATTTT
>TRBJ1-3|TRBV11-2|NA|NA
CASSFDRPGGNTIYF
TGTGCCAGCAGCTTTGACAGACCCGGCGGAAACACCATATATTTT
>TRBJ2-5|TRBV19|NA|NA
CASSTTVYQETQYF
TGTGCCAGTAGTACAACAGTGTACCAAGAGACCCAGTACTTC
>TRBJ1-2|TRBV19|NA|NA
CASTTGPSGGYTF
TGTGCCAGTACCACAGGGCCCTCAGGAGGCTACACCTTC
>TRBJ2-2|TRBV5-1|TRBD1|few
CASSLDRGNTGELFF
TGCGCCAGCAGCTTGGACAGGGGGAACACCGGGGAGCTGTTTTTT
>TRBJ1-2|TRBV12-3/TRBV12-4|NA|NA
CASTPGRNGYTF
TGTGCCAGCACCCCAGGGAGGAATGGCTACACCTTC
>TRBJ1-6|TRBV5-1|NA|NA
CASSLGFGYSPLHF
TGCGCCAGCAGCTTGGGTTTCGGTTACTCACCCCTCCACTTT
>TRBJ2-3|TRBV6-1|TRBD1|NA
CASSEARGPRTDTQYF
TGTGCCAGCAGTGAAGCCAGGGGGCCCCGCACAGATACGCAGTATTTT
>TRBJ1-2|TRBV4-1|NA|once
CASSHDGTGLYGYTF
TGCGCCAGCAGCCACGATGGTACAGGCCTCTATGGCTACACCTTC
>TRBJ2-7|TRBV5-8|NA|NA
CASSRETYEQYF
TGTGCCAGCAGCCGCGAAACCTACGAGCAGTACTTC
>TRBJ2-2|TRBV18|TRBD1|NA
CASSARQGLNTGELFF
TGTGCCAGCTCCGCCCGACAGGGGCTCAACACCGGGGAGCTGTTTTTT
>TRBJ2-7|TRBV29-1|TRBD1|NA
CSVRVLQGKMYF
TGCAGCGTACGAGTCCTACAGGGGAAGATGTACTTC
>TRBJ2-1|TRBV5-6|NA|NA
CASSLGLNEQFF
TGTGCCAGCAGCTTGGGTCTAAATGAGCAGTTCTTC
>TRBJ2-2|TRBV12-3/TRBV12-4|NA|NA
CASSSSGTGELFF
TGTGCCAGCAGTTCCTCAGGGACCGGGGAGCTGTTTTTT
>TRBJ1-3|TRBV11-2|NA|NA
CASSLDRAGNTIYF
TGTGCCAGCAGCTTAGACAGGGCGGGAAACACCATATATTTT
>TRBJ2-1|TRBV11-2|TRBD2|NA
CASSFSGGYGNEQFF
TGTGCCAGCAGCTTTAGCGGGGGGTACGGCAATGAGCAGTTCTTC
>TRBJ2-1|TRBV6-5|TRBD1|NA
CASIRSWTGNEQFF
TGTGCCAGCATAAGATCATGGACAGGGAATGAGCAGTTCTTC
>TRBJ2-1|TRBV4-3|NA|NA
CASSQDLGRGSYNEQFF
TGCGCCAGCAGCCAAGATTTGGGAAGGGGGTCCTACAATGAGCAGTTCTTC
>TRBJ1-6|TRBV9|NA|NA
CASSAFSPGVGSPLHF
TGTGCCAGCAGCGCCTTCTCGCCGGGGGTGGGATCACCCCTCCACTTT
>TRBJ1-5|TRBV21-1|NA|NA
CASSKKRQRGNQPQHF
TGTGCCAGCAGCAAAAAGCGACAGCGGGGCAATCAGCCCCAGCATTTT
>TRBJ2-7|TRBV7-2|NA|NA
CASSPTGEVGEQYF
TGTGCCAGCAGCCCTACAGGGGAGGTAGGCGAGCAGTACTTC
>TRBJ1-2|TRBV18|NA|NA
CASSPAHYYGYTF
TGTGCCAGCTCACCGGCACATTACTATGGCTACACCTTC
>TRBJ2-5|TRBV10-3|NA|NA
CAISEGPQETQYF
TGTGCCATCAGTGAGGGGCCCCAAGAGACCCAGTACTTC
>TRBJ1-2|TRBV3-1/TRBV3-2|NA|NA
CASSQDLGLGNGYTF
TGTGCCAGCAGCCAAGATCTCGGACTCGGGAATGGCTACACCTTC
>TRBJ1-2|TRBV6-5|TRBD1|NA
CASRTPGGHGYTF
TGTGCCAGCAGGACCCCAGGGGGGCATGGCTACACCTTC
>TRBJ1-2|TRBV5-5|TRBD1|NA
CASSFWTGGNGYTF
TGTGCCAGCAGCTTCTGGACAGGGGGAAATGGCTACACCTTC
>TRBJ2-3|TRBV18|NA|NA
CASSGGPSHTDTQYF
TGTGCCAGCTCGGGGGGGCCTTCCCACACAGATACGCAGTATTTT